Below, 21 T cell receptor beta chains from the same sample are listed, as sequenced in a study of blood T cell repertoires in COVID-19. Assay: immunoSEQ multiplex PCR; the TCRdb copy retains only in-frame clones and omits some. Of a few hundred thousand clones detected, roughly 80% appear once; the ten largest clones hold about 4.5%. The sequenced sample consisted of peripheral blood. The receptors here all came from a man aged 55 to 70 who had recovered from COVID-19.

The rearrangement joins TRBV9 to TRBJ2-3; D not certain. Germline loops: CDR1 SGDLS, CDR2 YYNGEE. The CDR3 length is 13 residues. The V gene lost 3 bases and the J gene lost 6 bases, with 11 bases spanning the gap. The CDR3, as DNA: TGTGCCAGCAGCGCCCCCCCGTCTGATACGCAGTATTTT. It codes for CASSAPPSDTQYF.

V gene TRBV4-2 combines with J gene TRBJ2-2; D unclear. Trimming took off 0 bases at V and 0 bases at J, with 11 bases between the two ends. Germline lookup yields CDR1 LGHNA and CDR2 YNFKEQ. The CDR3 extends over 17 amino acids. CDR3 in DNA: TGTGCCAGCAGCCAAGAGTTGGCACACACGAACACCGGGGAGCTGTTTTTT. It translates to CASSQELAHTNTGELFF.

The chain is built from TRBV2 and TRBJ2-2; no definite D call. V dropped 1 base and J dropped 4 bases, with 10 bases sitting between them. The length of the CDR3 is 15 residues. Germline V gives CDR1 SNHLY, CDR2 FYNNEI. CDR3 protein: CASSEVDSSTGELFF. The CDR3 DNA reads as TGTGCCAGCAGTGAAGTCGATAGCTCCACCGGGGAGCTGTTTTTT.

This chain uses TRBV5-1 with TRBJ2-7; 7 bases fit TRBD2. CDR1 is SGHRS and CDR2 is YFSETQ in the germline V gene. J gave up 6 bases and V 0 bases, and 6 bases lay outside the gene matches. The CDR3 runs 14 residues. The CDR3 loop reads CASSLAPGLTEQYF. CDR3 nucleotides: TGCGCCAGCAGCTTGGCACCGGGACTAACCGAGCAGTACTTC.

This chain uses TRBV2 with TRBJ2-3; D unresolved. Trimming left V 3 bases short and J 2 bases short, with 6 bases between. The CDR3 is 13 residues long. From germline, CDR1 is SNHLY and CDR2 FYNNEI. The CDR3 reads CASSDYSTDTQYF. In DNA, the CDR3 is TGTGCCAGCAGTGACTATTCCACAGATACGCAGTATTTT.

The V call is TRBV2, the J call TRBJ2-7; 7 bases are shared with TRBD1. Per germline, CDR1 SNHLY and CDR2 FYNNEI. V lost 6 bases, J lost 6 bases, and 11 bases stayed unmatched. There are 14 residues in the CDR3. CDR3 nucleotide sequence: TGTGCCAGCAGAGCAACAGGGGTTGGTGGCGAGCAGTACTTC. Translation gives CASRATGVGGEQYF.

This clone was picked up a small number of times. The rearrangement uses TRBV6-6 and TRBJ2-7; D not resolved. The germline CDR1 and CDR2 sequences are MNHNY and SVGAGI (reference sequence). The CDR3 length is 14 residues. The V end was cut by 2 bases, the J end by 2 bases, with 10 bases between. As DNA, the CDR3 is TGTGCCAGCAGTTACATGGAGATTACCTACGAGCAGTACTTC. This sequence encodes CASSYMEITYEQYF.

J is TRBJ2-2 and V is TRBV7-8; D ambiguous. Germline values: CDR1 SGHVS, CDR2 FQNEAQ. The CDR3 length is 14 residues. V was pared by 7 bases and J by 1 base, with 10 bases between. CDR3 sequence: CASTLGGNTGELFF. As DNA, the CDR3 is TGTGCCAGCACCCTAGGCGGGAACACCGGGGAGCTGTTTTTT.

V is TRBV5-1 and J is TRBJ2-1, with D perhaps matching TRBD1 (6 bases). The V gene lost 6 bases and the J gene lost 7 bases, with 23 bases spanning the gap. The CDR3 runs to 16 residues. Germline CDR1 is SGHRS and CDR2 is YFSETQ. In nucleotides, the CDR3 is TGCGCCAGCACTCCGTTTGTCGGGAACAGGGCTAATGAGCAGTTCTTC. It is translated as CASTPFVGNRANEQFF.

This chain joins TRBV9 and TRBJ2-3; 9 nucleotides align to TRBD1. J lost 9 bases, V lost 4 bases, and 12 bases had no gene match. The CDR3 has 15 amino acids. CDR1 and CDR2 from the germline V gene are SGDLS and YYNGEE. As DNA, the CDR3 is TGTGCCAGCAGCATCGGGACAGGGACTCTGCAGACGCAGTATTTT. Its protein product is CASSIGTGTLQTQYF. Looking up the rest from reference TRBV9 and TRBJ2-3 gives the full variable domain: DSGVTQTPKHLITATGQRVTLRCSPRSGDLSVYWYQQSLDQGLQFLIQYYNGEERAKGNILERFSAQQFPDLHSELNLSSLELGDSALYFCASSIGTGTLQTQYFGPGTRLTVL.

The chain has TRBV18 and TRBJ1-2; D gene ambiguous. Germline assignment: CDR1 KGHSH and CDR2 LQKENI. The germline V and J ends were trimmed by 3 bases and 0 bases, with 14 bases remaining between them. The CDR3 extends over 16 amino acids. The CDR3, as DNA: TGTGCCAGCTCACCCACCGAAGCGCTATCTAACTATGGCTACACCTTC. Its protein product is CASSPTEALSNYGYTF.

The rearrangement uses TRBV5-1 and TRBJ1-1, with D unresolved. The CDR3 has 14 amino acids. The V gene lost 0 bases and the J gene lost 4 bases, with 10 bases spanning the gap. CDR1 is SGHRS, CDR2 YFSETQ, per germline. This CDR3 is CASSLGDTGTEAFF. For the CDR3, the DNA is TGCGCCAGCAGCTTGGGAGACACTGGCACTGAAGCTTTCTTT.

The chain combines TRBV20-1 with TRBJ2-1, with TRBD2 matching 8 bases. There are 14 residues in the CDR3. J gave up 8 bases and V 3 bases, and 9 bases lay outside the gene matches. The germline V gene has CDR1 DFQATT and CDR2 SNEGSKA (reference sequence). This chain's CDR3 is CSASPGGGSHEQFF. CDR3 sequence (DNA): TGCAGTGCTAGTCCTGGCGGGGGGTCCCATGAGCAGTTCTTC.

The chain has TRBV5-1 and TRBJ2-7; 9 bases map to TRBD1. CDR3 length: 14 residues. J was trimmed by 2 bases and V by 4 bases; bases with no gene match: 4. Looked up from germline, CDR1 is SGHRS and CDR2 is YFSETQ. This chain's CDR3 is CASSADRGAYEQYF. The DNA for the CDR3 is TGCGCCAGCAGCGCGGACAGGGGTGCCTACGAGCAGTACTTC.

This clone was seen a few times. The chain joins TRBV3-1 (or the pseudogene TRBV3-2) to TRBJ1-3, with 7 nucleotides matching TRBD1. CDR1 and CDR2 from the germline V gene are LGHDT and YNNKEL (reference sequence). The CDR3 is 17 amino acids. Losses at the gene ends were 1 base for V and 2 bases for J; bases not matched to a gene: 8. The DNA of the CDR3 is TGTGCCAGCAGCCAAGGACAGGGAGCTATTGCTGGAAACACCATATATTTT. Translation: CASSQGQGAIAGNTIYF.

The chain recombines TRBV28 with TRBJ1-6; D is unclear. With 5 bases removed from V and 8 bases from J, the gap between germline ends came to 13 bases. The CDR3 is made up of 14 amino acids. Germline V gene data show CDR1 as MDHEN and CDR2 as SYDVKM. The CDR3 loop is CASSPPPRYSPLHF. Here the CDR3 DNA reads TGTGCCAGCAGTCCCCCCCCGAGATATTCACCCCTCCACTTT.

This clone was seen only once. In DNA form, the CDR3 reads TGCGCCAGCAGCTTGGCATCTAGCGGGAGGGTTTCTAGCACAGATACGCAGTATTTT. Translation: CASSLASSGRVSSTDTQYF. This chain joins TRBV5-1 and TRBJ2-3; 12 nucleotides agree with TRBD2. The germline V gene encodes CDR1 SGHRS and CDR2 YFSETQ. The CDR3 sequence is 19 residues long. With 0 bases clipped from V and 0 bases from J, the junction kept 8 bases outside the gene matches. The variable domain in full, completed from reference TRBV5-1 and TRBJ2-3, reads KAGVTQTPRYLIKTRGQQVTLSCSPISGHRSVSWYQQTPGQGLQFLFEYFSETQRNKGNFPGRFSGRQFSNSRSEMNVSTLELGDSALYLCASSLASSGRVSSTDTQYFGPGTRLTVL.

V and J are TRBV6-5 and TRBJ2-7, with a tentative D call TRBD1 (7 bases). Germline lookup yields CDR1 MNHEY and CDR2 SVGAGI. V was trimmed by 5 bases and J by 1 base, leaving 12 bases between them. The CDR3 covers 14 residues. This CDR3 is CASSTRGESYEQYF. In DNA form, the CDR3 reads TGTGCCAGCAGTACCAGGGGGGAGTCCTACGAGCAGTACTTC.

V gene TRBV25-1 combines with J gene TRBJ1-1, with D tentatively TRBD1 (6 bases). This CDR3 has 14 residues. V lost 4 bases and J 5 bases, leaving 14 bases between the germline ends. Germline assignment: CDR1 MGHDK and CDR2 SYGVNS. CDR3 nucleotide sequence: TGTGCCAGCAGTGGGGTAGGGACAACTACTGAAGCTTTCTTT. Its protein product is CASSGVGTTTEAFF.

DNA for the CDR3: TGTGCCAGCGCCCGGGTGGTTGGCGAGGAGACCCAGTACTTC. The encoded protein is CASARVVGEETQYF. The V call is TRBV6-5, the J call TRBJ2-5; no clear D. The CDR3 extends over 14 amino acids. Germline CDR1 MNHEY, CDR2 SVGAGI. The V gene lost 8 bases and the J gene lost 5 bases, with 18 bases spanning the gap.

CDR3 sequence (DNA): TGTGCCACCAGCAGTATCAGGGTGGGCCTCAACGAGCAGTACTTC. It codes for CATSSIRVGLNEQYF. V is TRBV15 and J is TRBJ2-7; TRBD1 might be the D (5 bases). CDR1 and CDR2 from the germline V gene are LNHNV and YYDKDF (reference sequence). This CDR3 region has 15 residues. Trimming shortened V by 3 bases and J by 5 bases, and 17 bases separated the two germline ends.